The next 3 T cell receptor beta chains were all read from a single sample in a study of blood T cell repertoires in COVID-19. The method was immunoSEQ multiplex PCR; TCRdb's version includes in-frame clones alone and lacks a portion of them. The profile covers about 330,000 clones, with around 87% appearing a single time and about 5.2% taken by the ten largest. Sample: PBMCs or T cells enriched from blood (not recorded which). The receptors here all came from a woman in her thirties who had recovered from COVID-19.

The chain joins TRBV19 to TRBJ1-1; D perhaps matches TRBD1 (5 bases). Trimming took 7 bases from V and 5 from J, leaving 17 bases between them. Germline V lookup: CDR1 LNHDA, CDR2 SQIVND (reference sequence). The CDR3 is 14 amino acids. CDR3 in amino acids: CASNYGRTQTEAFF. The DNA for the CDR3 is TGTGCCAGTAATTATGGCAGGACACAAACTGAAGCTTTCTTT. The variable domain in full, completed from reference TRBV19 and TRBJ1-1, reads DGGITQSPKYLFRKEGQNVTLSCEQNLNHDAMYWYRQDPGQGLRLIYYSQIVNDFQKGDIAEGYSVSREKKESFPLTVTSAQKNPTAFYLCASNYGRTQTEAFFGQGTRLTVV.

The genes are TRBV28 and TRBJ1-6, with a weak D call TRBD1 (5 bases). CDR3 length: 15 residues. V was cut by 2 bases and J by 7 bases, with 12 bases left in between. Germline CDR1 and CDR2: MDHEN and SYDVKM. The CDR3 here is CASSLPTAGNSPLHF. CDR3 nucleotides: TGTGCCAGCAGTTTACCGACAGCGGGGAATTCACCCCTCCACTTT.

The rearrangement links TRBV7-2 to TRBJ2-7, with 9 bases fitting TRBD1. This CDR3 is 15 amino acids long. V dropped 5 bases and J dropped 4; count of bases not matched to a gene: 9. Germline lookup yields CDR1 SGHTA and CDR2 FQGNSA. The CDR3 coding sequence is TGTGCCAGCAGCGTAACAGGGGGCCAAGGGTACGAGCAGTACTTC. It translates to CASSVTGGQGYEQYF.